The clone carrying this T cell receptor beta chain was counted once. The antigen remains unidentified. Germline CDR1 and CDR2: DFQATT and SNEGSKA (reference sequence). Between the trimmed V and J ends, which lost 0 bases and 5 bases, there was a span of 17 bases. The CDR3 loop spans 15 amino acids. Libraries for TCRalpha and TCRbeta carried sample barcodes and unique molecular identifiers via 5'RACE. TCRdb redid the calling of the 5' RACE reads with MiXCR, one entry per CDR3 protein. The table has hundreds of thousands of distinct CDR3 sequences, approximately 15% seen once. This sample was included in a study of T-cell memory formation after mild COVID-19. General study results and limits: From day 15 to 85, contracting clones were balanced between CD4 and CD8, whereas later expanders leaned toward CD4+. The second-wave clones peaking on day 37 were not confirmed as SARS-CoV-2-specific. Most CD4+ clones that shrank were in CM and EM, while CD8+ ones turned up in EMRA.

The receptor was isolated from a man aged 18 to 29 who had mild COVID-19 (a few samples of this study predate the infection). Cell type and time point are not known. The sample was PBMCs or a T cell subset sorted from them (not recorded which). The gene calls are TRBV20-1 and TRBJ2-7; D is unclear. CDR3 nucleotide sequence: TGCAGTGCTAGAGAGGAGCTAACGCTTTGGGACGAGCAGTACTTC. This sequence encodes CSAREELTLWDEQYF.